These 29 T cell receptor beta chains share one sample of origin, sequenced in a study of blood T cell repertoires in COVID-19. Generated by immunoSEQ multiplex PCR, the TCRdb table keeps only in-frame clones and is missing some. The sample lists 130,000 to 150,000 clones; 65% to 90% were seen once. Input material: peripheral blood. The receptors originated from a man aged 60 to 69 with active or convalescent COVID-19.

This clone was recorded only once. The chain uses TRBV11-2 and TRBJ2-7, with 10 bases identical to TRBD1. CDR1 and CDR2 from the germline V gene are SGHAT and FQNNGV. The J segment lost 3 bases and the V segment lost 5 bases, leaving 4 bases of the junction unmatched. CDR3 length: 14 residues. The CDR3 sequence is CASSPWTGGYEQYV. DNA of the CDR3: TGTGCCAGCAGCCCGTGGACAGGGGGCTACGAGCAGTACGTC.

CDR3 DNA: TGTGCCAGCAGTTACTTTGGATTCCCGCGGGATACGCAGTATTTT. Encoded protein: CASSYFGFPRDTQYF. The chain employs TRBV6-5 and TRBJ2-3; D gene ambiguous. The CDR3 totals 15 residues. Germline V gene sequence: CDR1 MNHEY, CDR2 SVGAGI. Trimming stripped 1 base from V and 6 bases from J, with 14 bases between.

The V gene is TRBV30, the J gene TRBJ2-4, with 9 bases lining up with TRBD2. This CDR3 has 14 amino acids. CDR1 GTSNPN and CDR2 SVGIG come from the germline V gene (reference sequence). V was clipped by 3 bases and J by 6 bases; unmatched bases: 6. CDR3 amino acids: CAWSPGTSPNIQYF. CDR3 coding DNA: TGTGCCTGGAGCCCCGGGACTAGCCCAAACATTCAGTACTTC.

This sequence joins TRBV10-1 and TRBJ2-3; TRBD2 aligns across 13 bases. CDR1 and CDR2 (germline): WNHNN, SYGVQD (reference sequence). CDR3 length equals 15 residues. With V trimmed by 2 bases and J by 4 bases, 0 bases remained unmatched. The CDR3 here is CASSEGLAGADTQYF. CDR3 DNA: TGCGCCAGCAGTGAGGGACTAGCGGGAGCAGATACGCAGTATTTT.

The V call is TRBV5-1, the J call TRBJ1-5; no definite D call. The V gene lost 0 bases and the J gene lost 1 base, with 5 bases spanning the gap. The CDR3 totals 14 residues. Germline CDR1 and CDR2: SGHRS and YFSETQ. The CDR3 spells CASSLGESNQPQHF. The CDR3, as DNA: TGCGCCAGCAGCTTGGGAGAGAGCAATCAGCCCCAGCATTTT.

This sequence joins TRBV7-9 and TRBJ1-2, with 9 bases fitting TRBD1. Germline V gene sequence: CDR1 SEHNR, CDR2 FQNEAQ (reference sequence). The V and J ends lost 4 bases and 6 bases, in that order; junction bases with no gene match: 0. This CDR3 has 12 residues. CDR3 region: CASSWTGDGYTF. The CDR3 DNA reads as TGTGCCAGCAGCTGGACAGGGGATGGCTACACCTTC.

The chain is built from TRBV4-3 and TRBJ1-2; tentative D call: TRBD1 (5 bases). The germline V and J ends were trimmed by 4 bases and 6 bases, with 15 bases remaining between them. This CDR3 has 14 residues. Germline loops: CDR1 LGHNA, CDR2 YSLEER. CDR3 coding DNA: TGCGCCAGCAGCCTCGGGGGACGGGCGAATGGCTACACCTTC. It specifies CASSLGGRANGYTF.

The CDR3 sequence: CARDRRGYGYTF. The DNA of the CDR3 is TGTGCCAGGGACAGGAGGGGCTATGGCTACACCTTC. The chain joins TRBV30 to TRBJ1-2, with 8 bases lining up with TRBD1. V dropped 8 bases and J dropped 4; count of bases not matched to a gene: 6. Germline CDR1 and CDR2: GTSNPN and SVGIG (reference sequence). The CDR3 has 12 residues.

The rearrangement joins TRBV4-1 to TRBJ2-7; 9 bases match TRBD1. Germline loops: CDR1 MGHRA, CDR2 YSYEKL. V shed 1 base, J shed 6 bases, and the junction held 7 bases outside the gene matches. The CDR3 loop spans 15 amino acids. The chain's CDR3 is CASSQGRTGVSEQYF. The CDR3 DNA follows: TGCGCCAGCAGCCAAGGCCGGACAGGGGTCTCCGAGCAGTACTTC.

V is TRBV5-1 and J is TRBJ2-3; a weak D match, TRBD2 (7 bases). Germline CDR1 is SGHRS and CDR2 is YFSETQ. The V gene lost 4 bases and the J gene lost 1 base, with 16 bases spanning the gap. The CDR3 is 16 residues long. CDR3 sequence (DNA): TGCGCCAGCAGCCGAGGGGGGCTAGCGGGCACAGATACGCAGTATTTT. The encoded protein is CASSRGGLAGTDTQYF.

The V gene is TRBV19, the J gene TRBJ2-7; weak D call: TRBD2 (6 bases). CDR1 is LNHDA and CDR2 is SQIVND in the germline V gene (reference sequence). V lost 5 bases and J 6 bases, leaving 14 bases between the germline ends. The CDR3 runs 13 residues. The CDR3 spells CASSSPRDFEQYF. The CDR3 nucleotides read TGTGCCAGTAGTTCCCCCCGGGACTTCGAGCAGTACTTC.

The CDR3 is CASSQGLAGGTDTQYF. In nucleotides, the CDR3 is TGTGCCAGCAGCCAAGGACTAGCGGGGGGCACAGATACGCAGTATTTT. This chain links TRBV3-1 (or the pseudogene TRBV3-2) with TRBJ2-3; 12 bases agree with TRBD2. CDR3 length: 16 amino acids. Per the germline V gene, CDR1 is LGHDT and CDR2 is YNNKEL (reference sequence). V trimming: 1 base; J trimming: 1 base; junction bases outside the gene matches: 0.

The CDR3, as DNA: TGCGCCAGCACTCGGGAGGGCCTAGCGGGGGTCTACAATGAGCAGTTCTTC. Amino acids: CASTREGLAGVYNEQFF. The chain uses TRBV5-1 and TRBJ2-1; 10 nucleotides line up with TRBD2. The CDR3 has 17 residues. V was pared by 6 bases and J by 3 bases, with 12 bases of the junction left unmatched. Germline V lookup: CDR1 SGHRS, CDR2 YFSETQ.

The chain links TRBV5-6 to TRBJ2-5; 7 nucleotides align to TRBD1. Trimming removed 0 bases from V and 2 bases from J; junction bases left unmatched: 1. The CDR3 length is 14 residues. The germline gives CDR1 SGHDT, CDR2 YYEEEE. CDR3 sequence: CASSLGDRQETQYF. DNA of the CDR3: TGTGCCAGCAGCTTGGGGGACAGACAAGAGACCCAGTACTTC.

The V gene is TRBV7-9, the J gene TRBJ1-1; no definite D call. This CDR3 has 15 residues. Trimming removed 3 bases from V and 2 bases from J, with 13 bases in between. Germline CDR1 SEHNR, CDR2 FQNEAQ (reference sequence). The CDR3 coding sequence is TGTGCCAGCAGCTTTGCATCGCAACTAAACACTGAAGCTTTCTTT. Translation gives CASSFASQLNTEAFF.

This rearrangement joins TRBV12-5 to TRBJ2-7, with 7 positions matching TRBD1. The J segment lost 0 bases and the V segment lost 1 base, leaving 12 bases of the junction unmatched. Germline loops: CDR1 LGHNT, CDR2 FRNRAP. The CDR3 runs to 18 residues. The DNA of the CDR3 is TGTGCTAGTGGTTTGGCCCACAGGGGACGGCACAGCTCCTACGAGCAGTACTTC. This sequence encodes CASGLAHRGRHSSYEQYF.

In its sample, this clone was seen once. This chain connects TRBV30 to TRBJ1-5; D not resolved. V lost 0 bases, J lost 4 bases, and 7 bases lay in between. The CDR3 is made up of 13 amino acids. CDR1 and CDR2 from the germline V gene are GTSNPN and SVGIG (reference sequence). The CDR3 DNA reads as TGTGCCTGGAGTGTCGTCGGGAATCAGCCCCAGCATTTT. Its translation: CAWSVVGNQPQHF.

The sample holds a few counts of this clone. The V and J genes are TRBV25-1 and TRBJ1-2; TRBD1 matches at 11 bases. J lost 0 bases, V lost 6 bases, and 6 bases had no gene match. Germline lookup yields CDR1 MGHDK and CDR2 SYGVNS. The CDR3 spans 16 residues. CDR3: CASSPPGQGANYGYTF. The CDR3 nucleotides are TGTGCCAGCAGCCCCCCGGGACAGGGGGCTAACTATGGCTACACCTTC.

The chain carries TRBV19 and TRBJ2-3, with 12 positions matching TRBD2. The CDR3 loop spans 16 amino acids. CDR1 is LNHDA, CDR2 SQIVND, per germline (reference sequence). The trim removed 6 bases at V and 4 bases at J, leaving 8 bases unmatched. In nucleotides, the CDR3 is TGTGCCAGTAGGACAACTAGCGGGAGGCAACCAGATACGCAGTATTTT. It is translated as CASRTTSGRQPDTQYF.

The rearrangement uses TRBV7-7 and TRBJ2-1, with TRBD1 matching over 7 bases. There are 15 residues in the CDR3. The V segment lost 2 bases and the J segment 5 bases; nucleotides outside the gene matches: 6. Looked up from germline, CDR1 is SSHAT and CDR2 is FNYEAQ (reference sequence). The CDR3 protein is CASSLILGTDNEQFF. In DNA form, the CDR3 reads TGTGCCAGCAGCTTAATTCTTGGGACAGACAATGAGCAGTTCTTC.

The chain couples TRBV30 to TRBJ1-5; 11 bases agree with TRBD1. V shed 5 bases, J shed 6 bases, and the junction held 18 bases outside the gene matches. From germline, CDR1 is GTSNPN and CDR2 SVGIG (reference sequence). This CDR3 region has 18 residues. As DNA, the CDR3 is TGTGCCTGGGGAACCGGGACAGGGGGAGGACCCGCGGGTCAGCCCCAGCATTTT. Translating gives CAWGTGTGGGPAGQPQHF.

V usage is TRBV3-1 (or the pseudogene TRBV3-2) and J usage is TRBJ2-3; 9 nucleotides align to TRBD2. This CDR3 spans 17 amino acids. V shed 4 bases, J shed 1 base, and the junction held 9 bases outside the gene matches. The germline V gene encodes CDR1 LGHDT and CDR2 YNNKEL (reference sequence). Written as DNA, the CDR3 is TGTGCCAGCAGCCGAGCCGGGCGGGGGGGCGGCACAGATACGCAGTATTTT. This translates into CASSRAGRGGGTDTQYF.

Note on this clone: The same CDR3 also results from other DNA sequences found in this sample. V and J are TRBV30 and TRBJ1-3; no definite D call. Per germline, CDR1 GTSNPN and CDR2 SVGIG (reference sequence). Trimming stripped 4 bases from V and 4 bases from J, with 5 bases between. The length of the CDR3 is 11 residues. As DNA, the CDR3 is TGTGCCTGGACCTCGGGAAACACCATATATTTT. Translated, it gives CAWTSGNTIYF.

The rearrangement joins TRBV28 to TRBJ2-7; 11 bases are a match to TRBD2. Germline V gene sequence: CDR1 MDHEN, CDR2 SYDVKM. This CDR3 has 16 amino acids. V dropped 10 bases and J dropped 1; count of bases not matched to a gene: 12. The CDR3 loop reads CATSEGTSGSSYEQYV. The CDR3 DNA follows: TGTGCCACCTCGGAAGGGACTAGCGGAAGTTCCTACGAGCAGTACGTC.

The chain combines TRBV29-1 with TRBJ2-1; 7 nucleotides match TRBD1. From germline, CDR1 is SQVTM and CDR2 ANQGSEA. This CDR3 comprises 15 residues. V shed 0 bases and J 3 bases; nucleotides not matched to a gene: 5. CDR3: CSVEDLGGLYNEQFF. CDR3 in DNA: TGCAGCGTTGAAGATCTAGGGGGCCTCTACAATGAGCAGTTCTTC.

This chain links TRBV7-6 with TRBJ2-5; TRBD2 aligns across 10 bases. The CDR3 loop spans 16 amino acids. V shed 5 bases, J shed 4 bases, and the junction held 10 bases outside the gene matches. Germline loops: CDR1 SGHVS, CDR2 FNYEAQ. CDR3 in amino acids: CASSLIAGGRAETQYF. DNA of the CDR3: TGTGCCAGCAGCCTCATAGCGGGAGGCCGAGCAGAGACCCAGTACTTC.

This chain links TRBV3-1 (or the pseudogene TRBV3-2) with TRBJ2-1; D is possibly TRBD1 (6 bases). The germline V gene has CDR1 LGHDT and CDR2 YNNKEL (reference sequence). Trimming left V 6 bases short and J 2 bases short, with 14 bases between. This CDR3 spans 15 amino acids. CDR3 in amino acids: CASSRTERTYNEQFF. CDR3 coding DNA: TGTGCCAGCAGTCGGACAGAACGTACCTACAATGAGCAGTTCTTC.

The rearrangement joins TRBV5-1 to TRBJ1-2, with a possible D match to TRBD1 (5 bases). Germline CDR1 and CDR2: SGHRS and YFSETQ. Trimming took off 4 bases at V and 2 bases at J, with 12 bases between the two ends. This CDR3 spans 14 amino acids. This CDR3 reads CASSDGTLNYGYTF. The CDR3 DNA follows: TGCGCCAGCAGCGACGGGACTTTAAACTATGGCTACACCTTC.

This chain uses TRBV24-1 with TRBJ2-1; 9 bases fit TRBD2. Germline CDR1 and CDR2: KGHDR and SFDVKD. This CDR3 is 16 amino acids long. The J segment lost 2 bases and the V segment lost 3 bases, leaving 4 bases of the junction unmatched. Here the CDR3 DNA reads TGTGCCACCAGTGATCCTCTAGCGGGACCCTACAATGAGCAGTTCTTC. Translated, it gives CATSDPLAGPYNEQFF.